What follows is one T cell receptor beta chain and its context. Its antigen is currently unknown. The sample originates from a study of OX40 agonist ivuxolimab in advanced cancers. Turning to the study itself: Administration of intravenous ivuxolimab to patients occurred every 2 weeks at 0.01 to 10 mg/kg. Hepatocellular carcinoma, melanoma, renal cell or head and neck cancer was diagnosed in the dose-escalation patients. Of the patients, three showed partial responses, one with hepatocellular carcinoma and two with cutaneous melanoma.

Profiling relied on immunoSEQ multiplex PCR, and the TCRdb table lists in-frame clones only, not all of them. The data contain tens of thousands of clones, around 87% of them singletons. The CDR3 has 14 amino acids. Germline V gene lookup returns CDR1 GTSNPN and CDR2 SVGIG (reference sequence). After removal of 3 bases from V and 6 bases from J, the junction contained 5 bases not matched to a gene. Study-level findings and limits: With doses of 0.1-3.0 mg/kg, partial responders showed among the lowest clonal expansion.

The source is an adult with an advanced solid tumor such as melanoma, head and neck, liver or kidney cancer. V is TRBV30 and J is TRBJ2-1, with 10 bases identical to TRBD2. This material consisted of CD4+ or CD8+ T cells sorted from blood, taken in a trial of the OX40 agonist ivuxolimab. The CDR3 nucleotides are TGTGCCTGGAGGAGCCTAGCGGGAGTCAATGAGCAGTTCTTC. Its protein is CAWRSLAGVNEQFF.